Presented here are 20 T cell receptor beta chains from one specimen sequenced in a study of T cells in tumors and immune-related adverse events. TCRdb's table, derived via immunoSEQ multiplex PCR, lists solely in-frame clones and lacks some. The sample carries 10,000 or so clones, 85% to 95% recorded once. The sequencing here drew on lymph node tissue, taken from a patient treated with anti-PD-1 therapy. Receptors originate from a female donor with metastatic renal cell carcinoma.

The chain links TRBV19 to TRBJ2-2, with D hard to call. This CDR3 contains 14 residues. V gave up 5 bases and J gave up 0 bases, with 7 bases separating them. Germline V gives CDR1 LNHDA, CDR2 SQIVND (reference sequence). CDR3 amino acids: CASSSNANTGELFF. CDR3 coding DNA: TGTGCCAGTAGTTCCAACGCGAACACCGGGGAGCTGTTTTTT.

V is TRBV19 and J is TRBJ1-4; the match to TRBD1 covers 7 bases. The CDR3 runs to 14 residues. Germline CDR1 LNHDA, CDR2 SQIVND (reference sequence). The V segment lost 4 bases and the J segment 8 bases; nucleotides outside the gene matches: 7. The CDR3 here is CASSTTGTDEKLFF. The CDR3 bases are TGTGCCAGTAGTACTACTGGGACAGACGAAAAACTGTTTTTT.

The chain has TRBV5-8 and TRBJ1-2, with 8 bases matching TRBD1. The germline V gene encodes CDR1 SGHTS and CDR2 YDEGEE. The V gene end was trimmed by 6 bases and the J gene end by 4 bases; junction bases not matched to a gene: 8. The CDR3 length is 14 residues. As DNA, the CDR3 is TGTGCCAGCACCTGGACAGGGACAGGCTATGGCTACACCTTC. Translated, it gives CASTWTGTGYGYTF.

The chain has TRBV5-4 and TRBJ1-2; 7 bases are a match to TRBD1. The CDR3 is 14 amino acids. The J segment lost 6 bases and the V segment lost 2 bases, leaving 7 bases of the junction unmatched. Germline CDR1 and CDR2: SGHNT and YYREEE (reference sequence). CDR3 in amino acids: CASSFDRDVNGYTF. CDR3 bases: TGTGCCAGCAGCTTTGACAGGGACGTTAATGGCTACACCTTC.

The rearrangement links TRBV5-6 to TRBJ2-5, with 7 bases that match TRBD1. The V gene end was trimmed by 3 bases and the J gene end by 5 bases; junction bases not matched to a gene: 4. The CDR3 contains 13 residues. Germline lookup yields CDR1 SGHDT and CDR2 YYEEEE. The CDR3 sequence: CASSSTGLETQYF. The CDR3 DNA is TGTGCCAGCAGCTCGACAGGGTTGGAGACCCAGTACTTC.

The rearrangement links TRBV2 to TRBJ1-3, with D possibly being TRBD1 (5 bases). Germline V gene sequence: CDR1 SNHLY, CDR2 FYNNEI. CDR3 length: 16 amino acids. Trimming stripped 2 bases from V and 2 bases from J, with 13 bases between. As DNA, the CDR3 is TGTGCCAGCAGTGAATTGGAAAGGGACCCTGGAAACACCATATATTTT. This codes for CASSELERDPGNTIYF.

This clone was recorded once. The chain carries TRBV19 and TRBJ2-1, with 13 bases matching TRBD2. Germline V lookup: CDR1 LNHDA, CDR2 SQIVND (reference sequence). V was clipped by 7 bases and J by 8 bases; unmatched bases: 8. The CDR3 totals 15 residues. This CDR3 is CASTRTSGSFYEQFF. CDR3 DNA sequence: TGTGCCAGTACGAGGACTAGCGGGAGTTTTTATGAGCAGTTCTTC.

The chain uses TRBV19 and TRBJ1-5; D unclear. Trimming removed 5 bases at V and 5 bases at J, with 13 bases between. The CDR3 runs to 14 residues. Germline V gives CDR1 LNHDA, CDR2 SQIVND (reference sequence). CDR3 nucleotides: TGTGCCAGTAGTTGGCGGAGGGAGGATCAGCCCCAGCATTTT. Its protein is CASSWRREDQPQHF. Full variable domain (outside the CDR3, taken from reference TRBV19 and TRBJ1-5): DGGITQSPKYLFRKEGQNVTLSCEQNLNHDAMYWYRQDPGQGLRLIYYSQIVNDFQKGDIAEGYSVSREKKESFPLTVTSAQKNPTAFYLCASSWRREDQPQHFGDGTRLSIL.

The chain carries TRBV4-1 and TRBJ2-3, with a possible D match to TRBD1 (6 bases). Germline CDR1 is MGHRA and CDR2 is YSYEKL. The CDR3 extends over 14 amino acids. Trimming took 0 bases from V and 4 from J, leaving 8 bases between them. The CDR3 is CASSQDWGPDTQYF. In DNA, the CDR3 is TGCGCCAGCAGCCAAGACTGGGGGCCAGATACGCAGTATTTT.

This clone was detected once. V is TRBV7-8 and J is TRBJ2-5; 15 bases are a match to TRBD2. The CDR3 contains 15 residues. The V and J ends lost 3 bases and 4 bases, in that order; junction bases with no gene match: 0. CDR1 is SGHVS and CDR2 is FQNEAQ in the germline V gene. The CDR3 here is CASSLGLAGGETQYF. For the CDR3, the DNA is TGTGCCAGCAGCTTGGGACTAGCGGGGGGAGAGACCCAGTACTTC.

J is TRBJ2-2 and V is TRBV11-2, with D uncertain. V dropped 4 bases and J dropped 5 bases, with 8 bases sitting between them. CDR3 length equals 13 residues. CDR1 SGHAT and CDR2 FQNNGV come from the germline V gene. CDR3 protein: CASSYGSTGELFF. CDR3 nucleotide sequence: TGTGCCAGCAGCTACGGTTCTACCGGGGAGCTGTTTTTT.

CDR3 DNA: TGTGCCAGTAGTATTGGACAGGGGGCGGGGGAGCAGTACTTC. It is translated as CASSIGQGAGEQYF. The chain employs TRBV19 and TRBJ2-7; the match to TRBD1 covers 11 bases. This CDR3 region has 14 residues. The germline V gene encodes CDR1 LNHDA and CDR2 SQIVND (reference sequence). V shed 3 bases, J shed 7 bases, and the junction held 5 bases outside the gene matches.

In its sample, this clone was seen once. This chain uses TRBV10-3 with TRBJ1-2; 7 positions agree with TRBD1. CDR1 and CDR2 from the germline V gene are ENHRY and SYGVKD. The CDR3 runs to 13 residues. V lost 8 bases, J lost 5 bases, and 8 bases stayed unmatched. CDR3 DNA sequence: TGTGCCATCGGACAGGCGCTGAGATATGGCTACACCTTC. Residues: CAIGQALRYGYTF.

The rearrangement links TRBV28 to TRBJ1-2; 10 bases fit TRBD1. V was clipped by 2 bases and J by 8 bases; unmatched bases: 5. Germline loops: CDR1 MDHEN, CDR2 SYDVKM. This CDR3 spans 14 amino acids. The CDR3 DNA is TGTGCCAGCAGTTTAGAGACAGGGGGCCGGGGCTACACCTTC. Amino acids: CASSLETGGRGYTF.

The chain employs TRBV7-9 and TRBJ2-7, with 9 bases fitting TRBD2. Germline values: CDR1 SEHNR, CDR2 FQNEAQ (reference sequence). Unmatched junction bases numbered 4, after V lost 0 bases and J lost 7 bases. This CDR3 comprises 14 residues. The CDR3 sequence is CASSLALAGVEQYF. The CDR3 DNA reads as TGTGCCAGCAGCTTAGCGTTAGCGGGAGTGGAGCAGTACTTC. Filled out from reference TRBV7-9 and TRBJ2-7, the complete variable domain reads DTGVSQNPRHKITKRGQNVTFRCDPISEHNRLYWYRQTLGQGPEFLTYFQNEAQLEKSRLLSDRFSAERPKGSFSTLEIQRTEQGDSAMYLCASSLALAGVEQYFGPGTRLTVT.

J is TRBJ1-2 and V is TRBV19, with D possibly being TRBD1 (5 bases). The V end lost 6 bases, the J end lost 4 bases, and 15 bases lay between the germline ends. This CDR3 has 14 amino acids. Germline CDR1 is LNHDA and CDR2 is SQIVND (reference sequence). The CDR3: CASRPPGPGYGYTF. The CDR3 coding sequence is TGTGCCAGTAGACCTCCGGGACCGGGCTATGGCTACACCTTC.

This clone came up once. This rearrangement joins TRBV30 to TRBJ2-1; 15 bases agree with TRBD2. This CDR3 has 14 residues. CDR1 and CDR2 (germline): GTSNPN, SVGIG (reference sequence). Unmatched junction bases numbered 8, after V lost 2 bases and J lost 15 bases. The CDR3 spells CAWSLGLAGGSWFF. DNA of the CDR3: TGTGCCTGGAGTCTCGGACTAGCGGGAGGGTCTTGGTTCTTC.

The chain uses TRBV2 and TRBJ1-3; D perhaps matches TRBD1 (5 bases). Germline CDR1 reads SNHLY; CDR2 reads FYNNEI. Trimming shortened V by 6 bases and J by 3 bases, and 6 bases separated the two germline ends. The CDR3 has 12 amino acids. CDR3 sequence reads: CASRTDGNTIYF. CDR3 DNA: TGTGCCAGCAGGACAGATGGAAACACCATATATTTT.

The gene calls are TRBV4-3 and TRBJ2-1; D might be TRBD2 (5 bases). Looked up from germline, CDR1 is LGHNA and CDR2 is YSLEER. V was trimmed by 2 bases and J by 4 bases, leaving 12 bases between them. This CDR3 spans 15 amino acids. CDR3 coding DNA: TGCGCCAGCAGCCAACAGCAAACGGGGTACAATGAGCAGTTCTTC. It yields the protein CASSQQQTGYNEQFF.

The rearrangement joins TRBV2 to TRBJ2-1, with a tentative D call TRBD1 (7 bases). Germline CDR1 reads SNHLY; CDR2 reads FYNNEI. This CDR3 comprises 15 residues. V lost 7 bases and J lost 0, with 13 bases in between. The CDR3 DNA follows: TGTGCCAGCACCCCCAGGGGGGCCTCCTACAATGAGCAGTTCTTC. This sequence encodes CASTPRGASYNEQFF.